Shown below are 18 T cell receptor beta chains from a single sample sequenced in a study of shared T cell receptors in the human thymus. Clones were sequenced by immunoSEQ multiplex PCR, and TCRdb holds only the in-frame ones, with some missing. The table includes roughly 700,000 clones, 85% to 90% detected once. This sample also belongs to another study, concerning human thymus T cells.

The sample was thymocytes. These TCRs come from a boy under three years old with a congenital heart defect.

The sample holds one count of this clone. The chain recombines TRBV10-1 with TRBJ1-1; 8 bases map to TRBD1. Germline trimming cut 0 bases from V and 2 bases from J; bases unmatched to any gene: 11. CDR3 length: 18 amino acids. In germline, CDR1 is WNHNN, CDR2 SYGVQD (reference sequence). CDR3 sequence reads: CASSESTRQGASNTEAFF. CDR3 bases: TGCGCCAGCAGTGAGTCGACTCGGCAGGGGGCCTCCAACACTGAAGCTTTCTTT.

V gene TRBV28 combines with J gene TRBJ1-2; 9 bases are a match to TRBD1. This CDR3 is built from 17 residues. Losses at the gene ends were 8 bases for V and 4 bases for J; bases not matched to a gene: 17. The germline V gene has CDR1 MDHEN and CDR2 SYDVKM. Written as DNA, the CDR3 is TGTGCCAGCCAAGACCGGGACAGGGACTGGTTGGCCTATGGCTACACCTTC. It yields the protein CASQDRDRDWLAYGYTF.

This chain connects TRBV19 to TRBJ2-6, with D hard to call. The CDR3 totals 13 residues. Germline lookup yields CDR1 LNHDA and CDR2 SQIVND (reference sequence). Trimming removed 7 bases from V and 1 base from J, with 5 bases in between. The CDR3 sequence is CASIGSGANVLTF. CDR3 nucleotide sequence: TGTGCCAGTATCGGGTCTGGGGCCAACGTCCTGACTTTC.

The V and J genes are TRBV4-3 and TRBJ1-5, with a possible D match to TRBD1 (5 bases). V was pared by 0 bases and J by 5 bases, with 14 bases between. Germline-derived CDR1 and CDR2 are LGHNA and YSLEER. CDR3 length: 16 residues. This CDR3 reads CASSQEVKGPDQPQHF. In DNA form, the CDR3 reads TGCGCCAGCAGCCAAGAGGTAAAGGGGCCGGATCAGCCCCAGCATTTT.

The chain links TRBV29-1 to TRBJ2-5, with 8 bases matching TRBD1. V was clipped by 4 bases and J by 7 bases; unmatched bases: 17. The CDR3 has 16 amino acids. Germline CDR1 is SQVTM and CDR2 is ANQGSEA. CDR3 region: CSVAQGAFSESGTQYF. The CDR3, as DNA: TGCAGCGTTGCGCAGGGGGCGTTTTCGGAGTCTGGGACCCAGTACTTC.

This chain links TRBV6-5 with TRBJ1-2, with D tentatively TRBD1 (5 bases). Trimming pared 5 bases from V and 8 bases from J, leaving 15 bases between. CDR3 length equals 13 residues. Germline lookup yields CDR1 MNHEY and CDR2 SVGAGI. This CDR3 reads CASSDRGLRGYTF. In DNA form, the CDR3 reads TGTGCCAGCAGTGACAGAGGTCTTCGGGGCTACACCTTC.

The CDR3 loop reads CAIGRGGIKTDTQYF. In DNA, the CDR3 is TGTGCCATCGGGCGGGGCGGGATCAAGACAGATACGCAGTATTTT. The rearrangement joins TRBV10-3 to TRBJ2-3; possibly TRBD2 for D (6 bases). The V and J ends lost 8 bases and 3 bases respectively, with 18 bases between them. The germline V gene has CDR1 ENHRY and CDR2 SYGVKD. The CDR3 covers 15 residues.

The genes are TRBV4-3 and TRBJ2-1, with 12 bases fitting TRBD2. This CDR3 comprises 15 residues. The ends lost 3 bases at V and 9 bases at J; junction bases unmatched: 6. CDR1 is LGHNA, CDR2 YSLEER, per germline. CDR3 nucleotide sequence: TGCGCCAGCAGCCAGACTAGCGGGAGTTGGACTGAGCAGTTCTTC. It translates to CASSQTSGSWTEQFF.

The chain combines TRBV4-1 with TRBJ2-1; 13 positions match TRBD2. The germline V gene encodes CDR1 MGHRA and CDR2 YSYEKL. This CDR3 has 19 amino acids. With V trimmed by 0 bases and J by 3 bases, 8 bases remained unmatched. CDR3 sequence reads: CASSQDTGTSGTVYNEQFF. CDR3 bases: TGCGCCAGCAGCCAAGATACGGGGACTAGCGGGACAGTCTACAATGAGCAGTTCTTC.

This clone has a single count. The rearrangement links TRBV28 to TRBJ2-5; a weak D match, TRBD2 (6 bases). There are 15 residues in the CDR3. Germline assignment: CDR1 MDHEN and CDR2 SYDVKM. Trimming left V 5 bases short and J 6 bases short, with 19 bases between. The chain's CDR3 is CASSPQRVGGQTQYF. The CDR3 region has the DNA TGTGCCAGCAGTCCCCAGAGGGTCGGAGGGCAGACCCAGTACTTC. Together with reference TRBV28 and TRBJ2-5, the CDR3 gives the full variable domain: DVKVTQSSRYLVKRTGEKVFLECVQDMDHENMFWYRQDPGLGLRLIYFSYDVKMKEKGDIPEGYSVSREKKERFSLILESASTNQTSMYLCASSPQRVGGQTQYFGPGTRLLVL.

This sequence joins TRBV5-1 and TRBJ2-7; 7 nucleotides match TRBD2. Trimming removed 4 bases from V and 4 bases from J; junction bases left unmatched: 14. Germline CDR1 is SGHRS and CDR2 is YFSETQ. This CDR3 region has 16 residues. CDR3 in DNA: TGCGCCAGCAGCCCCCGAGGGAGCGGGGTCTCTTACGAGCAGTACTTC. Its protein product is CASSPRGSGVSYEQYF.

Only one count was recorded for this clone. The chain combines TRBV7-6 with TRBJ2-3, with 11 bases that match TRBD1. Looked up from germline, CDR1 is SGHVS and CDR2 is FNYEAQ. CDR3 length equals 17 residues. V shed 4 bases and J 3 bases; nucleotides not matched to a gene: 9. CDR3 amino acids: CASSSPRWDRGTDTQYF. The CDR3 DNA sequence: TGTGCCAGCAGCTCCCCCCGGTGGGACAGGGGGACAGATACGCAGTATTTT.

The table lists this clone with a count of one. The gene calls are TRBV30 and TRBJ2-5, with 7 bases lining up with TRBD1. With V trimmed by 7 bases and J by 1 base, 6 bases remained unmatched. This CDR3 is built from 13 residues. CDR1 is GTSNPN, CDR2 SVGIG, per germline (reference sequence). The CDR3 bases are TGTGCCTTTCACCGGGACAGCCAAGAGACCCAGTACTTC. This sequence encodes CAFHRDSQETQYF.

This clone was counted only a few times. This chain links TRBV11-2 with TRBJ2-3, with 10 bases identical to TRBD2. The CDR3 length is 18 residues. Germline assignment: CDR1 SGHAT and CDR2 FQNNGV. V lost 5 bases to trimming and J lost 2 bases; unmatched junction nucleotides: 13. For the CDR3, the DNA is TGTGCCAGCAGCCTGGGGGGAGCGGGAGGGAGTGTCACAGATACGCAGTATTTT. Translated, it gives CASSLGGAGGSVTDTQYF.

The V call is TRBV29-1, the J call TRBJ2-5; 9 bases fit TRBD2. Germline lookup yields CDR1 SQVTM and CDR2 ANQGSEA. Losses at the gene ends were 6 bases for V and 2 bases for J; bases not matched to a gene: 10. This CDR3 has 15 residues. The CDR3 region is CSVGSGSSSQETQYF. The CDR3 bases are TGCAGCGTGGGTAGCGGGAGTTCATCACAAGAGACCCAGTACTTC.

This chain links TRBV7-9 with TRBJ1-1; D not resolved. Germline-derived CDR1 and CDR2 are SEHNR and FQNEAQ (reference sequence). The ends were cut back, 8 bases at V and 0 bases at J, with 13 bases in the middle. The CDR3 contains 14 residues. The CDR3 spells CASRGVNMNTEAFF. The CDR3 DNA reads as TGTGCCAGCCGCGGGGTTAACATGAACACTGAAGCTTTCTTT. Variable domain in full (rest from reference TRBV7-9 and TRBJ1-1): DTGVSQNPRHKITKRGQNVTFRCDPISEHNRLYWYRQTLGQGPEFLTYFQNEAQLEKSRLLSDRFSAERPKGSFSTLEIQRTEQGDSAMYLCASRGVNMNTEAFFGQGTRLTVV.

The rearrangement joins TRBV7-2 to TRBJ2-7; D is undetermined. Germline V gene lookup returns CDR1 SGHTA and CDR2 FQGNSA. This CDR3 has 12 amino acids. V was cut by 4 bases and J by 5 bases, with 9 bases left in between. Written as DNA, the CDR3 is TGTGCCAGCAGCTCCCGATACAACGAGCAGTACTTC. Residues: CASSSRYNEQYF.

The chain combines TRBV7-7 with TRBJ2-3; maybe TRBD2 (5 bases). The germline V and J ends were trimmed by 1 base and 0 bases, with 17 bases remaining between them. Per germline, CDR1 SSHAT and CDR2 FNYEAQ (reference sequence). The CDR3 length is 18 residues. This CDR3 reads CASSLEAIERRSTDTQYF. The CDR3, as DNA: TGTGCCAGCAGCTTAGAGGCAATAGAGCGGAGGAGCACAGATACGCAGTATTTT.